One sample yielded the 14 T cell receptor beta chains listed below, sequenced in a study of cytomegalovirus exposure and HLA in healthy donors. Measured with immunoSEQ multiplex PCR; TCRdb has only the in-frame clones, and not every one. The sample shows roughly 98,000 clones, roughly 85% of them seen only once. Sequencing was done on a sample of PBMCs. Receptors originate from a woman in her thirties in good health and CMV-seronegative.

The chain carries TRBV29-1 and TRBJ2-5; D gene uncertain. The CDR3 sequence is 10 residues long. Trimming took off 6 bases at V and 6 bases at J, with 8 bases between the two ends. Germline CDR1 is SQVTM and CDR2 is ANQGSEA. The CDR3 DNA reads as TGCAGCGTGCCAGATCAGACCCAGTACTTC. It specifies CSVPDQTQYF.

This clone came up once. The V call is TRBV5-8, the J call TRBJ1-5, with D tentatively TRBD1 (6 bases). CDR3 length: 15 amino acids. Germline CDR1 SGHTS, CDR2 YDEGEE. Trimming took 4 bases from V and 3 from J, leaving 14 bases between them. The CDR3 loop is CASSRNEGDNQPQHF. CDR3 nucleotide sequence: TGTGCCAGCAGCCGCAACGAGGGGGACAATCAGCCCCAGCATTTT.

The J gene is TRBJ1-1, the V gene TRBV7-9, with D tentatively TRBD1 (5 bases). Germline V gene data show CDR1 as SEHNR and CDR2 as FQNEAQ (reference sequence). V shed 3 bases and J shed 1 base, with 18 bases lying between them. CDR3 size: 17 residues. The CDR3 sequence is CASSLIGEGRWNTEAFF. For the CDR3, the DNA is TGTGCCAGCAGCTTGATAGGGGAAGGACGTTGGAACACTGAAGCTTTCTTT.

This clone was detected once. Other nucleotide sequences in the sample specify the same CDR3. The chain is built from TRBV19 and TRBJ2-3; no firm D call. CDR1 is LNHDA, CDR2 SQIVND, per germline (reference sequence). The V and J ends lost 2 bases and 4 bases respectively, with 7 bases between them. CDR3 size: 13 residues. The CDR3 sequence is CASSIPGADTQYF. The CDR3 DNA reads as TGTGCCAGTAGTATACCCGGTGCAGATACGCAGTATTTT.

The V and J genes are TRBV15 and TRBJ2-7; tentatively, D is TRBD2 (7 bases). There are 14 residues in the CDR3. CDR1 is LNHNV and CDR2 is YYDKDF in the germline V gene (reference sequence). Deletions cut 1 base from V and 2 bases from J, with 9 bases between. The CDR3 loop is CATSRGGGAYEQYF. The CDR3 DNA reads TGTGCCACCAGCAGAGGAGGGGGGGCCTACGAGCAGTACTTC.

The chain employs TRBV18 and TRBJ1-2, with 7 bases that match TRBD1. There are 18 residues in the CDR3. Germline loops: CDR1 KGHSH, CDR2 LQKENI. Unmatched junction bases numbered 15, after V lost 5 bases and J lost 0 bases. CDR3 coding DNA: TGTGCCAGCTCAGCGACAGGGAAGATACCTCCCTCTAACTATGGCTACACCTTC. Residues: CASSATGKIPPSNYGYTF.

The chain is built from TRBV11-3 and TRBJ2-7; possibly TRBD2 for D (6 bases). The V and J ends lost 2 bases and 0 bases respectively, with 8 bases between them. Germline CDR1 and CDR2: SGHNT and YENEEA. The CDR3 contains 14 residues. CDR3: CASSLSGGSYEQYF. For the CDR3, the DNA is TGTGCCAGCAGCTTATCCGGGGGCTCCTACGAGCAGTACTTC.

The V call is TRBV9, the J call TRBJ2-7; 11 bases align to TRBD1. The V segment lost 5 bases and the J segment 11 bases; nucleotides outside the gene matches: 6. The CDR3 totals 12 residues. Per germline, CDR1 SGDLS and CDR2 YYNGEE. The CDR3 loop is CASRLDRGRKYF. The CDR3 bases are TGTGCCAGCAGACTGGACAGGGGGCGCAAGTACTTC.

This sequence joins TRBV6-5 and TRBJ1-2, with 10 bases that match TRBD1. The CDR3 is 14 amino acids. Germline assignment: CDR1 MNHEY and CDR2 SVGAGI. V lost 4 bases to trimming and J lost 7 bases; unmatched junction nucleotides: 6. The CDR3 sequence is CASSWGQGNSGYTF. For the CDR3, the DNA is TGTGCCAGCAGTTGGGGACAGGGGAATTCTGGCTACACCTTC.

V usage is TRBV18 and J usage is TRBJ1-1; no firm D call. CDR1 is KGHSH and CDR2 is LQKENI in the germline V gene. The CDR3 runs to 14 residues. V lost 2 bases to trimming and J lost 1 base, with 8 bases between them. The CDR3 region is CASSPTYRNTEAFF. The CDR3 DNA reads as TGTGCCAGCTCACCAACGTACAGGAACACTGAAGCTTTCTTT.

This chain uses TRBV2 with TRBJ1-2, with D maybe TRBD1 (5 bases). CDR1 SNHLY and CDR2 FYNNEI come from the germline V gene. CDR3 length: 14 amino acids. The germline V and J ends were trimmed by 7 bases and 4 bases, with 16 bases remaining between them. The CDR3 DNA reads TGTGCCAGCATGGAGCAGGGCCCGGGCTATGGCTACACCTTC. Translation gives CASMEQGPGYGYTF.

J is TRBJ2-3 and V is TRBV18, with 11 bases identical to TRBD2. V trimming: 1 base; J trimming: 2 bases; junction bases outside the gene matches: 5. The CDR3 contains 17 residues. Per the germline V gene, CDR1 is KGHSH and CDR2 is LQKENI. In DNA form, the CDR3 reads TGTGCCAGCTCACCACTAGCGGGGGGGCTTTACACAGATACGCAGTATTTT. Translating it yields CASSPLAGGLYTDTQYF.

The chain recombines TRBV5-1 with TRBJ2-1; D uncertain. With 5 bases removed from V and 1 base from J, the gap between germline ends came to 13 bases. In germline, CDR1 is SGHRS, CDR2 YFSETQ. The CDR3 runs 15 residues. Here the CDR3 reads CASSTAAASYNEQFF. CDR3 bases: TGCGCCAGCAGTACGGCGGCAGCTTCCTACAATGAGCAGTTCTTC.

The genes are TRBV7-9 and TRBJ1-5; a possible D gene is TRBD1 (5 bases). V lost 4 bases and J lost 0, with 10 bases in between. Germline V lookup: CDR1 SEHNR, CDR2 FQNEAQ (reference sequence). The CDR3 covers 15 residues. CDR3 sequence reads: CASSWIGDSNQPQHF. CDR3 DNA: TGTGCCAGCAGCTGGATAGGGGATAGCAATCAGCCCCAGCATTTT.